The present TCR beta chain was sequenced within a study of T cell responses to AZD1222 COVID-19 vaccine. Notes on the study in general: Regions left unmutated in variants are reportedly the target of nearly half of spike-specific TCRs. In a largely white British group with more females than males, clonal diversity was possibly underestimated. Vaccination with two AZD1222 doses was followed by a rise in Spike-specific TCR breadth and depth. At baseline, just 5 or 6 AZD1222 recipients tested seropositive.

Comment on this clone: Its specificity is not known.

Sequencing was performed with immunoSEQ multiplex PCR; in TCRdb, only in-frame clones are kept and a portion is missing. Of about 37,000 clones in the sample, over 75% are singletons; the top ten hold around 10%. Specimen: peripheral blood, collected 28 days after the second AZD1222 dose. The receptor's source is an adult who received the AZD1222 COVID-19 vaccine.

Here the CDR3 DNA reads TGTGCCTGGAGTATGACAGGAGGGGGCACAGATACGCAGTATTTT. Its translation is CAWSMTGGGTDTQYF. The gene calls are TRBV30 and TRBJ2-3; possibly TRBD1 or TRBD2 for D (6 bases each). The length of the CDR3 is 15 residues. In germline, CDR1 is GTSNPN, CDR2 SVGIG (reference sequence). V dropped 2 bases and J dropped 1 base, with 13 bases sitting between them.